The clone carrying this T cell receptor beta chain was seen ten or more times. This entry comes from a study of response to subunit inactivated influenza vaccine. TCRdb re-derived calls from the RT-PCR reads in MiXCR, one entry per CDR3 protein. The sample consists of 500,000 or so distinct CDR3 sequences, approximately 15% of them appearing once. The input for sequencing was CD4+ T cells sorted from PBMCs, taken 23 to 25 months after vaccination. The sequence derives from a man between 50 and 70 years old who received an inactivated influenza vaccine.

CDR3 region: CASSLGAGSSSPLHF. As DNA, the CDR3 is TGCGCCAGCAGCTTAGGGGCCGGAAGTAGTTCACCCCTCCACTTT. This rearrangement joins TRBV5-1 to TRBJ1-6; D may be TRBD1 (5 bases). Germline V gene data show CDR1 as SGHRS and CDR2 as YFSETQ. This CDR3 spans 15 amino acids. The V end was cut by 2 bases, the J end by 9 bases, with 15 bases between.